The clone carrying this T cell receptor beta chain occurred a few times. The antigen is undetermined. V lost 7 bases and J 0 bases, leaving 16 bases between the germline ends. CDR3 length: 15 amino acids. Germline values: CDR1 MNHNS, CDR2 SASEGT. These data originate in a study of cytomegalovirus exposure and HLA in healthy donors. General observations from the study: Researchers reported in a later analysis that a missense DCLRE1C variant was tied to TCR beta V- and J-gene trimming. The study flagged some 170 TCR beta chains as cytomegalovirus-associated. Researchers had no immune exposure information except CMV serostatus available.

Primers: 60 Vbeta forward and 13 Jbeta reverse. Repertoires were generated with immunoSEQ multiplex PCR, while TCRdb's copy carries only in-frame clones and drops some. This table holds 75,000 to 100,000 clones, roughly 80% found once. The rearrangement uses TRBV6-1 and TRBJ2-7; perhaps TRBD2 as D (7 bases). The source is a man aged 35-49 years in good health and CMV-seronegative. Material for sequencing was PBMCs. CDR3 sequence reads: CASILAGEGSYEQYF. Here the CDR3 DNA reads TGTGCCAGCATCCTGGCAGGGGAGGGCTCCTACGAGCAGTACTTC.